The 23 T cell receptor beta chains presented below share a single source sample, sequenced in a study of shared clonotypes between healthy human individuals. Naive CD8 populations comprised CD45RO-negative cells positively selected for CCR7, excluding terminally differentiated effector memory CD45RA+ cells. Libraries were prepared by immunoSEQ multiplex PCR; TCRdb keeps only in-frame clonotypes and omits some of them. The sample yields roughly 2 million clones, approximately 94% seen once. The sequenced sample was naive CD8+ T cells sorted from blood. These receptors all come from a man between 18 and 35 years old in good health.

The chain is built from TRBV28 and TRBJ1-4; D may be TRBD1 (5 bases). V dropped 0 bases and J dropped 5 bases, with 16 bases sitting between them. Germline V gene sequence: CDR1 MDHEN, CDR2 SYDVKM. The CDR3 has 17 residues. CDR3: CASSLWTAKSRNEKLFF. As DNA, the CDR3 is TGTGCCAGCAGTTTATGGACAGCCAAATCAAGAAATGAAAAACTGTTTTTT.

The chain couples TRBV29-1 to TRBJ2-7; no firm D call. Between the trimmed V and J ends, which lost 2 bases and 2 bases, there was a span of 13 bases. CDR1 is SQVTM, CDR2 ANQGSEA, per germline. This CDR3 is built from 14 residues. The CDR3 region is CSVERADKPYEQYF. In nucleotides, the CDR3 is TGCAGCGTTGAACGGGCAGACAAGCCCTACGAGCAGTACTTC.

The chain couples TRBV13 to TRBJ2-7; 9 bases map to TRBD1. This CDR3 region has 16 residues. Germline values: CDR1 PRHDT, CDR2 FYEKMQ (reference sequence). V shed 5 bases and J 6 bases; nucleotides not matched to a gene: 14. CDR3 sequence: CASSPLHRDRVVEQYF. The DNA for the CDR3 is TGTGCCAGCAGCCCGCTACACCGGGACAGGGTGGTCGAGCAGTACTTC.

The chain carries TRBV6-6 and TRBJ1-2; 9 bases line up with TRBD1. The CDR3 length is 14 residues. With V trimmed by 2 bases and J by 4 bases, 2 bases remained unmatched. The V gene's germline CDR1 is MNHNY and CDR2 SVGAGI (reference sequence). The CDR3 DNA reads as TGTGCCAGCAGTTACGAGACAGGGGGCTATGGCTACACCTTC. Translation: CASSYETGGYGYTF.

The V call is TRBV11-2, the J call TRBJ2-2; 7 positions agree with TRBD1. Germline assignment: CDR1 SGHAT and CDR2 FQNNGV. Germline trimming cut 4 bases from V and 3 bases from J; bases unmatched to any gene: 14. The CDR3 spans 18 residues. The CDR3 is CASSSAWGRGSDTGELFF. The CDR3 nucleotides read TGTGCCAGCAGCTCCGCATGGGGCAGGGGGTCGGACACCGGGGAGCTGTTTTTT.

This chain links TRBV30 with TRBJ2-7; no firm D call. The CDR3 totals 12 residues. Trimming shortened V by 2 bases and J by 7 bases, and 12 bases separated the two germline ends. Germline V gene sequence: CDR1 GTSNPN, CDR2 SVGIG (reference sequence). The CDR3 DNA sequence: TGTGCCTGGAGTCCGTCTGGGGATGAGCAGTACTTC. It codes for CAWSPSGDEQYF.

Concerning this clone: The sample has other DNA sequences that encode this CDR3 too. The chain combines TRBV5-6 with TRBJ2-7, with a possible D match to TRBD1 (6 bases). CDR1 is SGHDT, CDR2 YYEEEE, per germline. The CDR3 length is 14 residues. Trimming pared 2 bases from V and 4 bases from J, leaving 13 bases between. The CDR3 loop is CASSLGSRGYEQYF. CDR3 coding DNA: TGTGCCAGCAGCTTAGGTAGCAGGGGATACGAGCAGTACTTC.

CDR3 loop: CASSQDTAGDPGDEQYF. CDR3 sequence (DNA): TGCGCCAGCAGCCAAGATACCGCGGGAGATCCCGGCGACGAGCAGTACTTC. The chain couples TRBV4-3 to TRBJ2-7; 7 nucleotides agree with TRBD2. J lost 5 bases, V lost 0 bases, and 13 bases had no gene match. This CDR3 comprises 17 residues. Germline CDR1 and CDR2: LGHNA and YSLEER.

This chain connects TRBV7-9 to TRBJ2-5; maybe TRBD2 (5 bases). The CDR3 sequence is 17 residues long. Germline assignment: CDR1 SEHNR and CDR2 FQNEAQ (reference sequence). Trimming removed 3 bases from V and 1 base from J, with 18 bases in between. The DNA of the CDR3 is TGTGCCAGCAGCTTTTACCCCCTCGCCGGGGTCCAAGAGACCCAGTACTTC. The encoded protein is CASSFYPLAGVQETQYF.

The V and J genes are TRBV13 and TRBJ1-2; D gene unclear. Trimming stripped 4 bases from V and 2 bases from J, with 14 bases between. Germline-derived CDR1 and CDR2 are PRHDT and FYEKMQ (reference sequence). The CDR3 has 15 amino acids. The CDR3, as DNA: TGTGCCAGCAGCTCAGAGCCGGGCCAGAACTATGGCTACACCTTC. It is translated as CASSSEPGQNYGYTF.

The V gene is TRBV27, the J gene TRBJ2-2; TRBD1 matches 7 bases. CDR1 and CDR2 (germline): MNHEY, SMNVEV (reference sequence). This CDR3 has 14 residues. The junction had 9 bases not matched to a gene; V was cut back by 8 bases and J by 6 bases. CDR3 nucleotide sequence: TGTGCCAGCTCGACCTATACAGGGGCCGGGGAGCTGTTTTTT. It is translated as CASSTYTGAGELFF.

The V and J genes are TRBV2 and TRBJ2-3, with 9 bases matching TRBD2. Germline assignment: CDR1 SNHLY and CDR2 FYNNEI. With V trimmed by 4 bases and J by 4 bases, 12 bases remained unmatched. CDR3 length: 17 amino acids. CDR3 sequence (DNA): TGTGCCAGCAGTGTCGATCCGGCTAGCGGGAAGGCAGATACGCAGTATTTT. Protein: CASSVDPASGKADTQYF.

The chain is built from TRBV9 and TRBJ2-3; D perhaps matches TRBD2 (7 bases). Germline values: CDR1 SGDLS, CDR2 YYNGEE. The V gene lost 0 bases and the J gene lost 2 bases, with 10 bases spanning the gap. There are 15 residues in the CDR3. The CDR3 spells CASSVGGGITDTQYF. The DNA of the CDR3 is TGTGCCAGCAGCGTAGGCGGGGGCATCACAGATACGCAGTATTTT.

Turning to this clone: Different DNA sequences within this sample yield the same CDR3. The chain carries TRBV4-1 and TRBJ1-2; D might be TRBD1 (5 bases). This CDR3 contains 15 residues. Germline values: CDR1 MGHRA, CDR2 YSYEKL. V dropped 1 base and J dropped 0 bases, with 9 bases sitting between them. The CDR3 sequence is CASSQVRGANYGYTF. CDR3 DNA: TGCGCCAGCAGCCAAGTAAGGGGAGCTAACTATGGCTACACCTTC.

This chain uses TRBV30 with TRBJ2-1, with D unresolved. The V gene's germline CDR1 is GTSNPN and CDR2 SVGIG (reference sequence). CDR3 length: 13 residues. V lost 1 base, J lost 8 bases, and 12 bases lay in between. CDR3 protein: CAWSAIVLDEQFF. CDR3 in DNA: TGTGCCTGGAGTGCTATCGTTCTCGATGAGCAGTTCTTC.

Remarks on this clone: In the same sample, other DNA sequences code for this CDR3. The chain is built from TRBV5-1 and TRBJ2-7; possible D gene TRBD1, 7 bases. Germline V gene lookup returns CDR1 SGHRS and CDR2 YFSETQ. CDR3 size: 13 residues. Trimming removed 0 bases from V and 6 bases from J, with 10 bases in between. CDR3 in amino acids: CASSLDRGGEQYF. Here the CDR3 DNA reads TGCGCCAGCAGCTTGGACAGGGGAGGCGAGCAGTACTTC. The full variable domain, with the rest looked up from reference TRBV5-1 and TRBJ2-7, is KAGVTQTPRYLIKTRGQQVTLSCSPISGHRSVSWYQQTPGQGLQFLFEYFSETQRNKGNFPGRFSGRQFSNSRSEMNVSTLELGDSALYLCASSLDRGGEQYFGPGTRLTVT.

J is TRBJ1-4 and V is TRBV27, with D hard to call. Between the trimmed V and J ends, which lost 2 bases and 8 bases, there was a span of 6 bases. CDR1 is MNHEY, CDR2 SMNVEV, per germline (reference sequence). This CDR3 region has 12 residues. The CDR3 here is CASSLGFEKLFF. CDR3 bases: TGTGCCAGCAGTTTAGGTTTCGAAAAACTGTTTTTT.

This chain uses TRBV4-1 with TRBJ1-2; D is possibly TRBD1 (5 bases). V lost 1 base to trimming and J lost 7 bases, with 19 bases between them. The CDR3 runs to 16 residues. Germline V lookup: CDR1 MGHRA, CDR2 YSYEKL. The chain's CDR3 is CASSQVHGGVFPGYTF. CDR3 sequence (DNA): TGCGCCAGCAGCCAAGTACACGGAGGGGTCTTTCCTGGCTACACCTTC.

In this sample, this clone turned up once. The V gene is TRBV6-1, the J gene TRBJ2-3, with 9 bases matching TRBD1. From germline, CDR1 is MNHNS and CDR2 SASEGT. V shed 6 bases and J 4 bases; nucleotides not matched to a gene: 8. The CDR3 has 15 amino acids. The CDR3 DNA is TGTGCCAGCAGCGCCGGGACAGGGTATGCAGATACGCAGTATTTT. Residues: CASSAGTGYADTQYF.

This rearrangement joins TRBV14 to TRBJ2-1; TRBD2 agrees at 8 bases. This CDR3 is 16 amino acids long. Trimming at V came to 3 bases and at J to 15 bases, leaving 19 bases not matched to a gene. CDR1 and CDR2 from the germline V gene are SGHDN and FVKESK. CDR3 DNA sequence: TGTGCCAGCAGCCAGCTAATCGGGCTAGCGGGTGAGGGTCCGTTCTTC. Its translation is CASSQLIGLAGEGPFF.

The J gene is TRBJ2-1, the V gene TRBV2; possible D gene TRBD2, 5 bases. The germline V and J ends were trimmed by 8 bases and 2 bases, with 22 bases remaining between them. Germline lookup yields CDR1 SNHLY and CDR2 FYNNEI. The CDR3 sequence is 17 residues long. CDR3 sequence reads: CASLSLGAVTAYNEQFF. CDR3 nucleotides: TGTGCCAGCCTAAGCCTTGGAGCGGTTACAGCCTACAATGAGCAGTTCTTC.

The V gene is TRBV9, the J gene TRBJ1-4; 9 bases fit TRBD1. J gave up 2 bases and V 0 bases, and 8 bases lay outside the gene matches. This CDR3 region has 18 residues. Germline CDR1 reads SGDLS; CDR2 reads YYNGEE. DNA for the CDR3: TGTGCCAGCAGCGTAGACGGGACAGGGTTTTCTACTAATGAAAAACTGTTTTTT. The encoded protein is CASSVDGTGFSTNEKLFF.

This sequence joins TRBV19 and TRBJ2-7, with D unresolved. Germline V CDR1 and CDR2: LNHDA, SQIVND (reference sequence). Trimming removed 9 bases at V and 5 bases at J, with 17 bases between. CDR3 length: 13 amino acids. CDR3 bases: TGTGCCAGCGCTTGGGAAGTTGGCAACGAGCAGTACTTC. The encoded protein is CASAWEVGNEQYF.